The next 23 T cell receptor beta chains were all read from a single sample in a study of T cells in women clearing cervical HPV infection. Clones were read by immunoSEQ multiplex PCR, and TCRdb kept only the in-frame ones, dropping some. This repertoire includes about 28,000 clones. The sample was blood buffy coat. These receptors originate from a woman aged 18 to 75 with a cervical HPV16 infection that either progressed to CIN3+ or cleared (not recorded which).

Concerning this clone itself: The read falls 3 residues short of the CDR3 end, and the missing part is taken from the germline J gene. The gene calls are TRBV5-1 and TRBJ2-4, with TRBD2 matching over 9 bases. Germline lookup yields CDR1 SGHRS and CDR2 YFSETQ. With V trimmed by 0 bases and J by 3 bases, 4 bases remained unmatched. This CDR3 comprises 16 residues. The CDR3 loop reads CASSLGVAGDKNIQYF. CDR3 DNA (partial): TGCGCCAGCAGCTTGGGGGTAGCGGGGGACAAAAACATT.

CDR3 DNA (partial): TGTGCCAGCAGCTTAATGGGTCTAGCGGGTAGCACAGATACG. Translation gives CASSLMGLAGSTDT. The whole CDR3 reads CASSLMGLAGSTDTQYF. This chain joins TRBV7-3 and TRBJ2-3; 8 nucleotides agree with TRBD2. The read gets to within 3 residues of the CDR3 end, and the germline J gene fills in the rest. V lost 1 base to trimming and J lost 0 bases; unmatched junction nucleotides: 6. The CDR3 sequence is 17 residues long. Germline loops: CDR1 SGHTA, CDR2 FQGTGA.

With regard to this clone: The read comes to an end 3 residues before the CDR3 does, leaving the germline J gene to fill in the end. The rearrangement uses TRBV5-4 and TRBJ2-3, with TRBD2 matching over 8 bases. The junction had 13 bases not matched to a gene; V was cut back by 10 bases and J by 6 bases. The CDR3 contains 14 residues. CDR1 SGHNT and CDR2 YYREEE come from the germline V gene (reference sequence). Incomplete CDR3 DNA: TGTGCCTCCAGCGGCGGGGGGCTCCTTGATACG. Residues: CASSGGGLLDT. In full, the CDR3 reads CASSGGGLLDTQYF.

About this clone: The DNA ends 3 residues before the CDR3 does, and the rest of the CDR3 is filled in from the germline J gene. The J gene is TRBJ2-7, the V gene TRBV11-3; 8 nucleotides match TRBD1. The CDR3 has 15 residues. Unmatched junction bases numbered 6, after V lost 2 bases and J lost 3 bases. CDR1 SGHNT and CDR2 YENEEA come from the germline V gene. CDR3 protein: CASSLRATGDYEQYF. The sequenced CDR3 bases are TGTGCCAGCAGCTTAAGGGCGACAGGGGACTACGAG.

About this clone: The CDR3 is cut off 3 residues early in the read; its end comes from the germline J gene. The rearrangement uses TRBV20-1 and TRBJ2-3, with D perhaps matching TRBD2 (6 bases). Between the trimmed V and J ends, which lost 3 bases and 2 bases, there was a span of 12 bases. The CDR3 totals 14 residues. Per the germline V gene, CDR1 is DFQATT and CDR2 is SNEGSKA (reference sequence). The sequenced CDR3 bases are TGCAGTGCTAGTTTGGGGGGTTACACAGATACG. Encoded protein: CSASLGGYTDT. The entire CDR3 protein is CSASLGGYTDTQYF.

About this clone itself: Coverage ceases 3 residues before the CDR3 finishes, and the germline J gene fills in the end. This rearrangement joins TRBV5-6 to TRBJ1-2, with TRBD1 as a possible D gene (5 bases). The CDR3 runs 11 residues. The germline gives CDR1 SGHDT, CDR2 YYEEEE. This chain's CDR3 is CASSLGQTYTF. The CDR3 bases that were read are TGTGCCAGCAGCTTGGGACAGACC.

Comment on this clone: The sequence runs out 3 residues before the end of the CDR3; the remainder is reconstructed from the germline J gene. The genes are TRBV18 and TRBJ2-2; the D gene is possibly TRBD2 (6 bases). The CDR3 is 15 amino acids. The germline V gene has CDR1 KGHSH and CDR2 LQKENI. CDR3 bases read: TGTGCCAGCTCACCACTGGAGGAGGGTAATTCACCG. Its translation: CASSPLEEGNSP. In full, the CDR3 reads CASSPLEEGNSPLFF.

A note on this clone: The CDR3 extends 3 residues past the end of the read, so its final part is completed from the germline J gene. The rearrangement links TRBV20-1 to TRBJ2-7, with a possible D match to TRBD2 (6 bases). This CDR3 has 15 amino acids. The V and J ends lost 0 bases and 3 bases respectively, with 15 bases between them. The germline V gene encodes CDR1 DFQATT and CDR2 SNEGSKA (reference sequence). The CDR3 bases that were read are TGCAGTGCTAGAGATCAGGAGGGCAGGAACTACGAG. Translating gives CSARDQEGRNYE. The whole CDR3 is CSARDQEGRNYEQYF.

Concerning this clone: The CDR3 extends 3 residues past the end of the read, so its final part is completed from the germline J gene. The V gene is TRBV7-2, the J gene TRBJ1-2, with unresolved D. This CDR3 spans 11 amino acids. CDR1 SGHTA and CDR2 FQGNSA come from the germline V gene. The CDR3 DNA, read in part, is TGTGCCAGCAGCCCCACAGATACC. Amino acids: CASSPTDT. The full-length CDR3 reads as CASSPTDTYTF.

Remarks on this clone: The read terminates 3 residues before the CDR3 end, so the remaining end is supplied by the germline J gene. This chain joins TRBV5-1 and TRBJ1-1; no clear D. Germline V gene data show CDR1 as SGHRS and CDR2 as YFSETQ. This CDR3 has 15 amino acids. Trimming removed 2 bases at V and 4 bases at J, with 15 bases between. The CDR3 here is CASSLGRAPGTEAFF. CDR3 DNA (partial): TGCGCCAGCAGCTTAGGAAGGGCGCCCGGCACTGAA.

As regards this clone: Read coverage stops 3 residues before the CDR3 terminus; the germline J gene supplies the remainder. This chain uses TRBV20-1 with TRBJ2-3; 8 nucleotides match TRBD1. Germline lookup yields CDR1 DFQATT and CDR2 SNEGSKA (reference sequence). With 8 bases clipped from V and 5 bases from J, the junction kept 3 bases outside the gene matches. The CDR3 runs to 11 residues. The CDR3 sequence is CSQGTGDTQYF. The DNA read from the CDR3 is TGCAGTCAGGGGACAGGAGATACG.

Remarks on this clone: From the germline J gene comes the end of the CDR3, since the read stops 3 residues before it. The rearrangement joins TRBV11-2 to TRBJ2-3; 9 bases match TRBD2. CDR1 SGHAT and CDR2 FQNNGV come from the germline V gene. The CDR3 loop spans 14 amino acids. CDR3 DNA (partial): TGTGCCAGCAGCGCCCTAGCGGGGAAAGAGACG. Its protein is CASSALAGKET. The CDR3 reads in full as CASSALAGKETQYF.

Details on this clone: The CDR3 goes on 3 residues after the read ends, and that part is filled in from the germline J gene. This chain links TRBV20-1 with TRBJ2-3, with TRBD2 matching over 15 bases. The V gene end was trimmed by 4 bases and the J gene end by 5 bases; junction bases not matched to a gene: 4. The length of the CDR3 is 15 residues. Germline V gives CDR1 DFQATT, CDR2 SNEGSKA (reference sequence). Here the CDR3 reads CSATRGLAGGDTQYF. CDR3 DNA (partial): TGCAGTGCTACACGGGGACTAGCGGGAGGAGATACG.

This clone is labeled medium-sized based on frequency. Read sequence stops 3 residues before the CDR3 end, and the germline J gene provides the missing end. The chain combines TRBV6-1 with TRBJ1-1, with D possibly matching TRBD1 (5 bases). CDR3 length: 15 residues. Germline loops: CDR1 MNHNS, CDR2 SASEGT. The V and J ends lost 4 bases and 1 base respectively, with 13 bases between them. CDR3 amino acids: CASSVTGLPNTEAFF. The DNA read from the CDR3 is TGTGCCAGCAGTGTGACGGGACTTCCGAACACTGAA.

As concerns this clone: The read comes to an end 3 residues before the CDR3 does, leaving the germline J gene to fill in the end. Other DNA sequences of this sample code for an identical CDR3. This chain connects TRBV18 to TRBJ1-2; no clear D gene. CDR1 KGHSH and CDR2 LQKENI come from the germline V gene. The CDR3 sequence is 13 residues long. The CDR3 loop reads CASSPTIGYDYTF. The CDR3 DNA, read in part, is TGTGCCAGCTCACCCACTATAGGATACGAC. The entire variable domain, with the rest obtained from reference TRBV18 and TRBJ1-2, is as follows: NAGVMQNPRHLVRRRGQEARLRCSPMKGHSHVYWYRQLPEEGLKFMVYLQKENIIDESGMPKERFSAEFPKEGPSILRIQQVVRGDSAAYFCASSPTIGYDYTFGSGTRLTVV.

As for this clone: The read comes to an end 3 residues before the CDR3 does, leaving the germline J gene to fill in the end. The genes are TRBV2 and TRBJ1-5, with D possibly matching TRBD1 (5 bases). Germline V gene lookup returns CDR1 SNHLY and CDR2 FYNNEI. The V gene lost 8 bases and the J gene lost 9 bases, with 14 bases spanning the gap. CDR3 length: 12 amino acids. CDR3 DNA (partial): TGTGCCAGCGGGGCCCCAGAGCCGCCC. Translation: CASGAPEPP. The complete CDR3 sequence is CASGAPEPPQHF. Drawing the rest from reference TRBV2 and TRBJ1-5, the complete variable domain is EPEVTQTPSHQVTQMGQEVILRCVPISNHLYFYWYRQILGQKVEFLVSFYNNEISEKSEIFDDQFSVERPDGSNFTLKIRSTKLEDSAMYFCASGAPEPPQHFGDGTRLSIL.

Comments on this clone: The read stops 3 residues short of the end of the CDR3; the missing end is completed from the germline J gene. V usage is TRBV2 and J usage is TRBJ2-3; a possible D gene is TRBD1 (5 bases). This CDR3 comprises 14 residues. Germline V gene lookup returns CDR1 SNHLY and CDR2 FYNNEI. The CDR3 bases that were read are TGTGCCAGCATTATGGACATGGGCCAAGAGACG. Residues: CASIMDMGQET. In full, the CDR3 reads CASIMDMGQETQYF.

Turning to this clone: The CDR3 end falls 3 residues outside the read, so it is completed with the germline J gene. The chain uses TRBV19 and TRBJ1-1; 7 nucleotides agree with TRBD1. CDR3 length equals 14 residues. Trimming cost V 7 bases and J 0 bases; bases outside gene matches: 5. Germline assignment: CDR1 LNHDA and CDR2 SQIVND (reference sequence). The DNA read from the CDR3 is TGTGCCAGTACAAGGGGACAGATGAACACTGAA. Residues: CASTRGQMNTE. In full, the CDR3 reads CASTRGQMNTEAFF. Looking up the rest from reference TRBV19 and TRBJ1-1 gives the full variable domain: DGGITQSPKYLFRKEGQNVTLSCEQNLNHDAMYWYRQDPGQGLRLIYYSQIVNDFQKGDIAEGYSVSREKKESFPLTVTSAQKNPTAFYLCASTRGQMNTEAFFGQGTRLTVV.

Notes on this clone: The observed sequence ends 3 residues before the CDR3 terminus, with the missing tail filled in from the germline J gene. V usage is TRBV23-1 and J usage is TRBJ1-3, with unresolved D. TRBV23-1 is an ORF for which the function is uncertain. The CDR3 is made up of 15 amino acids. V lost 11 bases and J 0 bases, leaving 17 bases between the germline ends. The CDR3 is CAGPGDGDSGNTIYF. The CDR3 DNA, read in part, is TGCGCCGGTCCAGGTGACGGTGACTCTGGAAACACC.

The sequenced CDR3 bases are TGTGCCAGCAGCCGGACGGCGGGGTACAATGAG. Translation: CASSRTAGYNE. The entire CDR3 is CASSRTAGYNEQFF. The chain links TRBV7-2 to TRBJ2-1; D might be TRBD2 (6 bases). Coverage ceases 3 residues before the CDR3 finishes, and the germline J gene fills in the end. The CDR3 runs 14 residues. V gave up 5 bases and J gave up 4 bases, with 12 bases separating them. CDR1 is SGHTA, CDR2 FQGNSA, per germline.

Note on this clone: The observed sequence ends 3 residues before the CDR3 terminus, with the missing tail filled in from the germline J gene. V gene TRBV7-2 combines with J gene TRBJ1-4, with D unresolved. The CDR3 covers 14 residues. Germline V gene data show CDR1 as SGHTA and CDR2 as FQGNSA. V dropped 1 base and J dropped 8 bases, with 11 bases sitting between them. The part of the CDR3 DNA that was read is TGTGCCAGCAGCTTAGACGGGGTCTGGGAAAAA. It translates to CASSLDGVWEK. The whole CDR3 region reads CASSLDGVWEKLFF.

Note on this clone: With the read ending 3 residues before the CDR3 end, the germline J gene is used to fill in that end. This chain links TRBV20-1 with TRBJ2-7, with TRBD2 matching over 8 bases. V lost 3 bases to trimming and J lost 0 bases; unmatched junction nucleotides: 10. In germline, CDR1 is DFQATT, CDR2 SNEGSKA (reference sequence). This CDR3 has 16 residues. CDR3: CSARVIAGMSSYEQYF. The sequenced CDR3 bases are TGCAGTGCTAGGGTTATAGCGGGGATGAGCTCCTACGAG.

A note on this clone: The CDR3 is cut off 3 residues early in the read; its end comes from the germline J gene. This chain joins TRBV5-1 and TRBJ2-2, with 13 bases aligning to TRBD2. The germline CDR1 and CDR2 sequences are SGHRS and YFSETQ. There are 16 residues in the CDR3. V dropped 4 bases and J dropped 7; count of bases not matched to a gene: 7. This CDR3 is CASSPGLAGAGGELFF. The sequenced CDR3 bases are TGCGCCAGCAGCCCCGGACTAGCGGGAGCCGGCGGGGAG. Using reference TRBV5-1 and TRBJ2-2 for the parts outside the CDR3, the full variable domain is KAGVTQTPRYLIKTRGQQVTLSCSPISGHRSVSWYQQTPGQGLQFLFEYFSETQRNKGNFPGRFSGRQFSNSRSEMNVSTLELGDSALYLCASSPGLAGAGGELFFGEGSRLTVL.